The rows below give T cell receptor beta chains drawn from one sample of a study of shared clonotypes between healthy human individuals. Sequencing was performed with immunoSEQ multiplex PCR; in TCRdb, only in-frame clones are kept and a portion is missing. The table has about 2.4 million clones, 80% to 95% seen once. Material: naive CD4+ T cells from PBMCs. The receptors here all came from a man younger than 35 in good health. Some clones in this sample may be carry-over from other donors' samples. The CDR3 runs from the conserved cysteine through the conserved F or W. Each record gives: D gene, J gene, clone size, V gene, CDR3 DNA, CDR3 protein. D genes are given only for firm matches. Some rows have no size entry. The others give once, few or many, or a class for an expanded clone.

d_gene: -
j_gene: TRBJ1-1
abundance: -
v_gene: TRBV5-4
CDR3nt: TGTGCCAGCAGCCTCCCCTCTATTGCTACTGAAGCTTTCTTT
CDR3aa: CASSLPSIATEAFF

d_gene: TRBD1
j_gene: TRBJ1-5
abundance: -
v_gene: TRBV6-6
CDR3nt: TGTGCCAGCGGGGGACAGGGAGGTCAGCCCCAGCATTTT
CDR3aa: CASGGQGGQPQHF

d_gene: -
j_gene: TRBJ2-2
abundance: once
v_gene: TRBV28
CDR3nt: TGTGCCAGCAGTTGGGATGTGGTAGGGACCGGGGAGCTGTTTTTT
CDR3aa: CASSWDVVGTGELFF

d_gene: -
j_gene: TRBJ2-5
abundance: -
v_gene: TRBV28
CDR3nt: TGTGCCAGCAGTTTAAAGACCCAGTACTTC
CDR3aa: CASSLKTQYF

d_gene: TRBD2
j_gene: TRBJ2-5
abundance: -
v_gene: TRBV28
CDR3nt: TGTGCCAGCAGTTTAGGAGCGGGAGGGCCCGAGACCCAGTACTTC
CDR3aa: CASSLGAGGPETQYF

d_gene: TRBD1
j_gene: TRBJ2-2
abundance: -
v_gene: TRBV6-5
CDR3nt: TGTGCCAGCAGGGGACAGGGGTTCACCGGGGAGCTGTTTTTT
CDR3aa: CASRGQGFTGELFF

d_gene: TRBD2
j_gene: TRBJ2-1
abundance: -
v_gene: TRBV9
CDR3nt: TGTGCCAGCAGCGTAGAGCCTAGCGGCTACAATGAGCAGTTCTTC
CDR3aa: CASSVEPSGYNEQFF

d_gene: -
j_gene: TRBJ2-7
abundance: -
v_gene: TRBV15
CDR3nt: TGTGCCACCAGCAGAGGTCCCTTCTACGAGCAGTACTTC
CDR3aa: CATSRGPFYEQYF

d_gene: -
j_gene: TRBJ1-3
abundance: -
v_gene: TRBV5-1
CDR3nt: TGCGCCAGCAGCTTGGGATTGGGGGACGGAAACACCATATATTTT
CDR3aa: CASSLGLGDGNTIYF

d_gene: TRBD1
j_gene: TRBJ2-7
abundance: -
v_gene: TRBV28
CDR3nt: TGTGCCAGCAGTACCCCGGGACAGGGAAAGGTTAGGCAGTACTTC
CDR3aa: CASSTPGQGKVRQYF

d_gene: -
j_gene: TRBJ1-1
abundance: -
v_gene: TRBV6-5
CDR3nt: TGTGCCAGCAGGGACACTGAAGCTTTCTTT
CDR3aa: CASRDTEAFF

d_gene: TRBD2
j_gene: TRBJ2-7
abundance: once
v_gene: TRBV28
CDR3nt: TGTGCCAGCACGAAACCCGGGACTAGCGGATACAGCTCCTACGAGCAGTACTTC
CDR3aa: CASTKPGTSGYSSYEQYF

d_gene: TRBD2
j_gene: TRBJ2-7
abundance: -
v_gene: TRBV6-6
CDR3nt: TGTGCCAGCAGCCGTACTAGCGGAGTTTACGAGCAGTACTTC
CDR3aa: CASSRTSGVYEQYF

d_gene: -
j_gene: TRBJ1-3
abundance: -
v_gene: TRBV7-2
CDR3nt: TGTGCCAGCAGTTTAGCGTCAGGAAGAAACACCATATATTTT
CDR3aa: CASSLASGRNTIYF

d_gene: -
j_gene: TRBJ1-1
abundance: -
v_gene: TRBV5-4
CDR3nt: TGTGCCAGCAGCTTTAAGGTAGCCGCTGAAGCTTTCTTT
CDR3aa: CASSFKVAAEAFF

d_gene: TRBD1
j_gene: TRBJ2-7
abundance: -
v_gene: TRBV18
CDR3nt: TGTGCCAGCTCACCAGGGACAGGACTCTACGAGCAGTACTTC
CDR3aa: CASSPGTGLYEQYF

d_gene: -
j_gene: TRBJ1-4
abundance: -
v_gene: TRBV25-1
CDR3nt: TGTGCCAGCACCGGAAGGGGGGACGATGAAAAACTGTTTTTT
CDR3aa: CASTGRGDDEKLFF

d_gene: -
j_gene: TRBJ1-4
abundance: -
v_gene: TRBV7-9
CDR3nt: TGTGCCAGCAGCCCAGAGGGTTACGGTGGGAAACTGTTTTTT
CDR3aa: CASSPEGYGGKLFF

d_gene: -
j_gene: TRBJ2-3
abundance: -
v_gene: TRBV5-1
CDR3nt: TGCGCCAGCAGCCCAGGACATTCTCCTAGCACAGATACGCAGTATTTT
CDR3aa: CASSPGHSPSTDTQYF

d_gene: -
j_gene: TRBJ2-5
abundance: -
v_gene: TRBV7-6
CDR3nt: TGTGCCAGCAGCTTAGAAGGCTTGACGGAGACCCAGTACTTC
CDR3aa: CASSLEGLTETQYF

d_gene: TRBD1
j_gene: TRBJ2-2
abundance: -
v_gene: TRBV6-1
CDR3nt: TGTGCCAGCAGAACAGGGGAGAACACCGGGGAGCTGTTTTTT
CDR3aa: CASRTGENTGELFF

d_gene: -
j_gene: TRBJ1-2
abundance: -
v_gene: TRBV29-1
CDR3nt: TGCAGCGTTCCCCGGGTAGGGGACTATGGCTACACCTTC
CDR3aa: CSVPRVGDYGYTF

d_gene: TRBD1
j_gene: TRBJ1-6
abundance: -
v_gene: TRBV28
CDR3nt: TGTGCCAGCAGTACGACAGGGGCCTTTCCCCTCTCCTTGGATTCACCCCTCCACTTT
CDR3aa: CASSTTGAFPLSLDSPLHF

d_gene: -
j_gene: TRBJ2-3
abundance: once
v_gene: TRBV19
CDR3nt: TGTGCCAGTAGTCGCAGGGTTGGCACAGATACGCAGTATTTT
CDR3aa: CASSRRVGTDTQYF

d_gene: -
j_gene: TRBJ2-5
abundance: -
v_gene: TRBV2
CDR3nt: TGTGCCAGCAATAGGGCCCAAGAGACCCAGTACTTC
CDR3aa: CASNRAQETQYF

d_gene: -
j_gene: TRBJ2-3
abundance: -
v_gene: TRBV7-6
CDR3nt: TGTGCCAGCAGCCCAGGGACGCCCAAATCAGATACGCAGTATTTT
CDR3aa: CASSPGTPKSDTQYF

d_gene: -
j_gene: TRBJ2-3
abundance: -
v_gene: TRBV5-4
CDR3nt: TGTGCCAGCAGCTTGCTTCTTTCAGGTACGGCAGATACGCAGTATTTT
CDR3aa: CASSLLLSGTADTQYF

d_gene: -
j_gene: TRBJ1-4
abundance: few
v_gene: TRBV5-4
CDR3nt: TGTGCCAGCAGCTTGTGGGGGAATGAAAAACTGTTTTTT
CDR3aa: CASSLWGNEKLFF

d_gene: TRBD1
j_gene: TRBJ1-2
abundance: -
v_gene: TRBV25-1
CDR3nt: TGTGCCAGCAGTGAACAGGGGGGCTATGGCTACACCTTC
CDR3aa: CASSEQGGYGYTF

d_gene: TRBD2
j_gene: TRBJ2-7
abundance: -
v_gene: TRBV18
CDR3nt: TGTGCCAGCTCCTCTGGGGGGGACGAGCAGTACTTC
CDR3aa: CASSSGGDEQYF

d_gene: -
j_gene: TRBJ2-4
abundance: -
v_gene: TRBV19
CDR3nt: TGTGCCAGTAGTATTTACCGGGCAGAACAAGGACCCCAGTACTTC
CDR3aa: CASSIYRAEQGPQYF

d_gene: TRBD1
j_gene: TRBJ1-4
abundance: -
v_gene: TRBV6-4
CDR3nt: TGTGCCAGCACCCACAGGGGGTACGGCACTAATGAAAAACTGTTTTTT
CDR3aa: CASTHRGYGTNEKLFF